One sample yielded the 20 T cell receptor beta chains listed below, sequenced in a study of T cells after yellow fever vaccination. Via MiXCR, TCRdb re-called the 5' RACE reads, giving one row per CDR3 protein. The sample holds hundreds of thousands of distinct CDR3 sequences, 8.5% to 10% seen once. Here the sequenced sample was PBMCs, taken on the day of the first yellow fever vaccination. The source of these receptors is a man aged 18 to 29 who received the YFV17D yellow fever vaccine.

This clonotype was recorded at least ten times. The chain is built from TRBV5-1 and TRBJ1-1; possible D gene TRBD1, 5 bases. Deletions cut 1 base from V and 6 bases from J, with 10 bases between. Germline lookup yields CDR1 SGHRS and CDR2 YFSETQ. The length of the CDR3 is 13 residues. In DNA, the CDR3 is TGCGCCAGCAGCTTGTCCCTGGGGGCTGAAGCTTTCTTT. Its protein product is CASSLSLGAEAFF.

A single count supports this clonotype. The gene calls are TRBV7-8 and TRBJ2-2; D is unresolved. V gave up 3 bases and J gave up 8 bases, with 7 bases separating them. Germline CDR1 is SGHVS and CDR2 is FQNEAQ. CDR3 size: 12 residues. In DNA form, the CDR3 reads TGTGCCAGCAGCTTCGCTTGGGGGGAGCTGTTTTTT. Its protein product is CASSFAWGELFF.

This clonotype was seen only a few times. This sequence joins TRBV6-5 and TRBJ2-2, with D possibly called TRBD1 or TRBD2 (7 bases each). The CDR3 is made up of 15 amino acids. Germline CDR1 and CDR2: MNHEY and SVGAGI. Trimming pared 4 bases from V and 5 bases from J, leaving 14 bases between. CDR3 amino acids: CASSFPRGGTGELFF. The CDR3 DNA is TGTGCCAGCAGTTTCCCCAGGGGGGGAACCGGGGAGCTGTTTTTT.

The table lists this clonotype with a few counts. This chain uses TRBV10-3 with TRBJ2-2; 8 positions match TRBD1. The CDR3 extends over 14 amino acids. CDR1 is ENHRY, CDR2 SYGVKD, per germline. The V segment lost 8 bases and the J segment 5 bases; nucleotides outside the gene matches: 7. The CDR3 sequence: CAIRGRTGTGELFF. CDR3 coding DNA: TGTGCCATCCGTGGGAGGACAGGGACCGGGGAGCTGTTTTTT.

In this sample, this clonotype turned up a few times. V usage is TRBV12-3 or TRBV12-4 and J usage is TRBJ1-1; TRBD1 might be the D (5 bases). The CDR3 is 14 residues long. V was trimmed by 1 base and J by 0 bases, leaving 6 bases between them. The CDR3 bases are TGTGCCAGCAGTTTAGTACAGGTGAACACTGAAGCTTTCTTT. Its protein product is CASSLVQVNTEAFF.

This clonotype was observed at least ten times. The rearrangement joins TRBV5-1 to TRBJ2-2; TRBD1 matches at 10 bases. The J segment lost 3 bases and the V segment lost 4 bases, leaving 6 bases of the junction unmatched. Germline CDR1 SGHRS, CDR2 YFSETQ. The CDR3 consists of 16 residues. CDR3 in DNA: TGCGCCAGCAGCACGGGGGACAGGGGATACACCGGGGAGCTGTTTTTT. Translated: CASSTGDRGYTGELFF.

The DNA for the CDR3 is TGTGCCAGCAGCCCGCAGGGGATACCCTCCTACGAGCAGTACTTC. It specifies CASSPQGIPSYEQYF. The chain links TRBV7-3 to TRBJ2-7; weak D call: TRBD1 (6 bases). This CDR3 comprises 15 residues. Germline V gives CDR1 SGHTA, CDR2 FQGTGA. Trimming took 5 bases from V and 0 from J, leaving 14 bases between them.

The V and J genes are TRBV5-1 and TRBJ2-1; D call uncertain. There are 16 residues in the CDR3. Germline V CDR1 and CDR2: SGHRS, YFSETQ. The ends were cut back, 7 bases at V and 0 bases at J, with 17 bases in the middle. CDR3 sequence reads: CASQTSARSSYNEQFF. The CDR3 region has the DNA TGCGCCAGCCAAACCTCTGCTCGGAGCTCCTACAATGAGCAGTTCTTC.

This clonotype was recorded a few times. The gene calls are TRBV7-8 and TRBJ1-5; unclear D gene. V was cut by 1 base and J by 5 bases, with 9 bases left in between. Germline CDR1 is SGHVS and CDR2 is FQNEAQ. The length of the CDR3 is 14 residues. CDR3 amino acids: CASSLGRVDQPQHF. The CDR3 DNA is TGTGCCAGCAGCTTAGGACGGGTTGATCAGCCCCAGCATTTT. Together with reference TRBV7-8 and TRBJ1-5, the CDR3 gives the full variable domain: GAGVSQSPRYKVAKRGQDVALRCDPISGHVSLFWYQQALGQGPEFLTYFQNEAQLDKSGLPSDRFFAERPEGSVSTLKIQRTQQEDSAVYLCASSLGRVDQPQHFGDGTRLSIL.

The chain joins TRBV5-4 to TRBJ2-7; the match to TRBD2 covers 7 bases. The V and J ends lost 4 bases and 6 bases, in that order; junction bases with no gene match: 10. Germline values: CDR1 SGHNT, CDR2 YYREEE (reference sequence). This CDR3 is 14 amino acids long. The CDR3 sequence: CASSPSGDPLEQYF. For the CDR3, the DNA is TGTGCCAGCAGCCCAAGCGGGGACCCCCTCGAGCAGTACTTC.

This chain joins TRBV27 and TRBJ1-1, with D maybe TRBD1 (6 bases). Trimming removed 5 bases at V and 5 bases at J, with 12 bases between. Germline V lookup: CDR1 MNHEY, CDR2 SMNVEV (reference sequence). CDR3 size: 13 residues. CDR3 sequence reads: CASSPRDRTEAFF. The CDR3 DNA is TGTGCCAGCAGTCCACGCGACAGGACTGAAGCTTTCTTT.

This clonotype was found a few times. The V and J genes are TRBV12-5 and TRBJ2-1; 10 bases are a match to TRBD2. The CDR3 spans 16 residues. Trimming removed 5 bases from V and 6 bases from J; junction bases left unmatched: 10. CDR1 and CDR2 from the germline V gene are LGHNT and FRNRAP. The CDR3, as DNA: TGTGCTAGTGGTCCAGCTAACAGCGGGGGGGCCAATGAGCAGTTCTTC. This sequence encodes CASGPANSGGANEQFF.

This clonotype was seen repeatedly, ten times or more. This sequence joins TRBV18 and TRBJ2-3; D assignment may be TRBD1 or TRBD2 (5 bases each). The CDR3 runs 14 residues. Deletions cut 2 bases from V and 3 bases from J, with 9 bases between. Per the germline V gene, CDR1 is KGHSH and CDR2 is LQKENI. Here the CDR3 reads CASSPGTRTDTQYF. The DNA of the CDR3 is TGTGCCAGCTCACCAGGGACCCGGACAGATACGCAGTATTTT.

This clonotype showed up many times. This chain uses TRBV7-2 with TRBJ2-3; D is uncertain. CDR1 is SGHTA, CDR2 FQGNSA, per germline. CDR3 length equals 13 residues. V was cut by 4 bases and J by 4 bases, with 9 bases left in between. CDR3 DNA sequence: TGTGCCAGCAGCTCGGGCCCTCCAGATACGCAGTATTTT. Its protein product is CASSSGPPDTQYF.

The rearrangement joins TRBV9 to TRBJ2-3, with no clear D. This CDR3 contains 15 residues. Germline V gene lookup returns CDR1 SGDLS and CDR2 YYNGEE. The V gene lost 0 bases and the J gene lost 3 bases, with 11 bases spanning the gap. The CDR3 loop is CASSVGNGRTDTQYF. In DNA, the CDR3 is TGTGCCAGCAGCGTAGGTAACGGTCGGACAGATACGCAGTATTTT.

This clonotype was observed a handful of times. The chain links TRBV5-1 to TRBJ2-2; D gene uncertain. The V and J ends lost 1 base and 0 bases respectively, with 13 bases between them. Germline CDR1 SGHRS, CDR2 YFSETQ. The CDR3 contains 17 residues. CDR3 coding DNA: TGCGCCAGCAGCTTGCGGGCCACGATCCCGAACACCGGGGAGCTGTTTTTT. Encoded protein: CASSLRATIPNTGELFF. The whole variable domain, remainder taken from reference TRBV5-1 and TRBJ2-2, is KAGVTQTPRYLIKTRGQQVTLSCSPISGHRSVSWYQQTPGQGLQFLFEYFSETQRNKGNFPGRFSGRQFSNSRSEMNVSTLELGDSALYLCASSLRATIPNTGELFFGEGSRLTVL.

The J gene is TRBJ2-1, the V gene TRBV27, with 10 bases identical to TRBD2. The germline gives CDR1 MNHEY, CDR2 SMNVEV (reference sequence). With V trimmed by 4 bases and J by 5 bases, 8 bases remained unmatched. CDR3 length: 16 amino acids. For the CDR3, the DNA is TGTGCCAGCAGTTCAATTAGCGGGGGGCCCCACAATGAGCAGTTCTTC. Residues: CASSSISGGPHNEQFF.

At least ten counts were recorded for this clonotype. The CDR3 loop is CASSFGSLAYYEQYV. The CDR3 nucleotides are TGTGCCAGCAGTTTCGGCAGTTTGGCCTACTACGAGCAGTACGTC. V and J are TRBV12-3 or TRBV12-4 and TRBJ2-7, with D unclear. V was trimmed by 3 bases and J by 3 bases, leaving 15 bases between them. This CDR3 contains 15 residues.

This clonotype was counted a few times. The CDR3 DNA is TGTGCCAGCAGCTTAGCCCTCCGGGGGTCGAATGGCTACACCTTC. It translates to CASSLALRGSNGYTF. This chain links TRBV7-9 with TRBJ1-2, with D possibly matching TRBD1 (5 bases). The CDR3 length is 15 residues. Trimming pared 0 bases from V and 6 bases from J, leaving 14 bases between. The germline CDR1 and CDR2 sequences are SEHNR and FQNEAQ (reference sequence).

This clonotype was detected many times. The CDR3 nucleotides are TGTGCCAGCAGCTTAGAGTACTCCTACGAGCAGTACGTC. As protein: CASSLEYSYEQYV. V and J are TRBV7-2 and TRBJ2-7; D remains unclear. V was shortened by 1 base and J by 0 bases, with 4 bases between the two germline ends. This CDR3 is built from 13 residues. The germline gives CDR1 SGHTA, CDR2 FQGNSA.